Shown below are 3 T cell receptor beta chains from a single sample sequenced in a study of Ad26.COV2.S vaccination and SARS-CoV-2 variants. TCRdb's table, derived via immunoSEQ multiplex PCR, lists solely in-frame clones and lacks some. The sample holds about 400,000 clones, approximately 90% seen once. The sample's treatment: 15 to 20 received Ad26.COV2.S at low or high dose, single or two shots; roughly 5 received placebo; per-sample allocation not given. Sampling was performed 63 days after the first vaccine or placebo injection. Material: peripheral blood, obtained in a trial of Ad26.COV2.S vaccine versus placebo. The receptor source for this set is a person between 18 and 65 years old who received the Ad26.COV2.S COVID-19 vaccine or a placebo.

The chain combines TRBV9 with TRBJ1-1, with 9 bases identical to TRBD1. This CDR3 comprises 14 residues. Trimming cost V 4 bases and J 5 bases; bases outside gene matches: 6. CDR1 SGDLS and CDR2 YYNGEE come from the germline V gene. CDR3 loop: CASSLLTGGTEAFF. Here the CDR3 DNA reads TGTGCCAGCAGCCTCCTGACAGGGGGAACTGAAGCTTTCTTT.

The chain uses TRBV29-1 and TRBJ1-5; perhaps TRBD1 as D (5 bases). V lost 6 bases to trimming and J lost 5 bases, with 14 bases between them. The CDR3 is 13 residues long. Germline-derived CDR1 and CDR2 are SQVTM and ANQGSEA. CDR3 amino acids: CSVGGAHDQPQHF. DNA of the CDR3: TGCAGCGTCGGCGGGGCGCACGATCAGCCCCAGCATTTT.

The V gene is TRBV28, the J gene TRBJ1-4, with D possibly being TRBD1 (5 bases). Trimming pared 2 bases from V and 5 bases from J, leaving 18 bases between. CDR1 and CDR2 from the germline V gene are MDHEN and SYDVKM. The CDR3 covers 17 residues. The CDR3: CASSLPPWGRENEKLFF. CDR3 in DNA: TGTGCCAGCAGTTTACCCCCTTGGGGCAGGGAAAATGAAAAACTGTTTTTT.